This is a list of T cell receptor beta chains from one sample in a study of cytomegalovirus exposure and HLA in healthy donors. Libraries were prepared by immunoSEQ multiplex PCR; TCRdb keeps only in-frame clonotypes and omits some of them. The sample has approximately 150,000 clones. Sequencing was done on a sample of PBMCs. These receptors all come from a woman in her forties or fifties in good health and CMV-seronegative. The conserved cysteine and the conserved F or W are not part of the CDR3 here.

V,J,CDR3
TRBV18,TRBJ2-4,ASSLATGTKNIQY
TRBV2,TRBJ1-1,ASSVDRVNTEAF
TRBV28,TRBJ1-1,ASSLRSEAF
TRBV7-7,TRBJ2-1,ASSPSSGYNEQF
TRBV27,TRBJ2-3,ASSFFLTDTQY
TRBV12-5,TRBJ1-2,ASGLGTGGYGYT
TRBV5-1,TRBJ2-5,ASSVQGAETQY
TRBV2,TRBJ1-5,ASSERGFDQPQH
TRBV12-5,TRBJ2-3,ASGLTSGIADTQY
TRBV11-3,TRBJ2-5,ASSPRTGRGETQY
TRBV9,TRBJ2-5,ASSEGGDGQGKTQY
TRBV28,TRBJ1-2,ASRTQTGTANYGYT
TRBV14,TRBJ2-6,ASSQVTSGRALANVLT
TRBV5-8,TRBJ2-7,ASSFRDRGDEQY
TRBV25-1,TRBJ2-2,ASSDPGTSGSHPGELF
TRBV29-1,TRBJ2-2,SVGNHKRGELF
TRBV19,TRBJ2-1,ARYPGTRYNEQF
TRBV5-1,TRBJ2-2,ASSKLAGGDTGELF
TRBV6-5,TRBJ1-5,ASSYSGHRVDQPQH
TRBV4-3,TRBJ2-5,ASSLYMTELMETQY
TRBV5-1,TRBJ1-4,ASRLDPTGTGREKLF
TRBV23-1,TRBJ2-7,ASSHSLGRMSYEQY
TRBV4-1,TRBJ2-1,ASSQTRGAGSHNEQF
TRBV18,TRBJ2-1,ASSTGVASYNEQF
TRBV7-9,TRBJ1-2,ASSTVRGGLNYGYT
TRBV7-3,TRBJ2-7,ASSFSGSSYEQY
TRBV11-2,TRBJ2-5,ASSLDGVAETQY
TRBV27,TRBJ1-1,ASSLGGAGAF
TRBV30,TRBJ2-1,AWSSLGNEQF
TRBV11-2,TRBJ1-2,ASSDRDREAKGYT
TRBV7-2,TRBJ2-1,ASRPPLAGRNNEQF
TRBV5-4,TRBJ2-4,ASSLAGGKNIQY
TRBV5-4,TRBJ2-3,ASSAGTARGTQY
TRBV5-6,TRBJ2-1,ASSLDYQQF
TRBV28,TRBJ1-1,ASSFFRQEAF
TRBV29-1,TRBJ2-2,SVIGQSGELF
TRBV5-4,TRBJ2-5,ASNPVGGLETQY
TRBV5-1,TRBJ2-3,ASSLPGRETDTQY
TRBV7-8,TRBJ2-2,ASSLGQGATGELF
TRBV6-1,TRBJ2-3,ASSVNSGRGTDTQY
TRBV19,TRBJ2-5,ASSTRRETQY
TRBV6-6,TRBJ2-5,ASSDSTSGGETQY
TRBV5-1,TRBJ1-3,ASSSDSSGNTIY
TRBV7-2,TRBJ2-3,ASSFGTSGRNTQY
TRBV18,TRBJ1-1,ASSPFYTGKAEAF
TRBV30,TRBJ1-3,AWTLKDRGSGNTIY
TRBV2,TRBJ2-7,ASSEQTGVYEQY
TRBV6-5,TRBJ2-5,ASSYMMGGGGETQY
TRBV4-1,TRBJ2-7,ASSQDRGAYEQY
TRBV2,TRBJ1-1,ASSEAGTVEAF
TRBV11-2,TRBJ2-2,ASSSLAGGFTGELF
TRBV28,TRBJ2-3,ASRTSGTDTQY
TRBV29-1,TRBJ2-5,SVGVTGVEQY
TRBV9,TRBJ1-2,ASSPKDRGRGYT